Given below is one T cell receptor beta chain in context. The target of this receptor is not known. Base qualities were left out, and no much larger clone turns up one base away. Taken from cysteine to phenylalanine, the CDR3 has 15 residues. The kept DNA is CDR3 alone, 45 bases in frame from the first base. V is reduced by 5 bases and J by 0 bases, leaving a spacing of 12 bases between them. From the germline V gene, CDR1 is SGHVS and CDR2 is FQNEAQ. This record comes from a study of blood T cell repertoires in COVID-19 (TCRdb year 2020). Context from the whole study: Samples covering the acute and convalescent phases of COVID-19 were provided by collaborators in the United States, Italy and Spain. The repertoires were released in a freely available public database intended as a resource for research on the immune response to SARS-CoV-2. Samples came from the ongoing ImmuneRACE study (first 160 participants) plus 1,254 subjects from 6 global collaborators. Sample metadata almost always included a de-identified subject ID, COVID-19 status, age in years and sex. Deeply sampled blood TCRbeta repertoires from subjects exposed to, actively infected with, or recovered from COVID-19 were included in the dataset. HLA class I and class II types, where available, came from metadata supplied by the sample provider rather than from assay-based typing. The material from the prospective study consisted of cDNA or gDNA derived from T cells, B-cell-depleted T cells, or PBMCs.

The immunoSEQ Assay, a bias-controlled multiplex PCR, was used to amplify TCRbeta CDR3 regions from genomic DNA. The authors' pipeline ran thus. The number of nucleated cells in each sample was estimated by amplification of reference gene primers within the assay. To quantify the absolute abundance of each unique TCRbeta CDR3 rearrangement, sequence reads were collapsed and filtered. For each sample, productive Simpson clonality was calculated as the square root of Simpson's diversity index across productive rearrangements. TCRdb took over this immuneACCESS table, retaining in-frame rearrangements with V and J assigned. Such tables are incomplete; in checked studies, under half of the missing clones stem from an unresolved V gene, and the remainder is unexplained. D and trimming were read from the DNA, whereas the V and J calls and clone size are those reported in that table. The sample yields 200,000 to 300,000 clones; around 89% were counted once. Clones ranked in the top ten supply over 3.5% of the sample.

Broad study findings and their caveats: Clinical and demographic metadata were provided uncurated, with the amount varying by source and participant.

Whole blood was collected in K2EDTA tubes by collaborating institutions according to the institutions' own protocols. For TCRbeta analysis, collaborator samples were shipped as frozen whole blood, as isolated PBMCs, or as DNA extracted from either sample type. The clonotype comes from a woman between 40 and 50 years old with acute or convalescent COVID-19. The receptor chain draws on TRBV7-8 and TRBJ2-3; TRBD1 is perhaps the D gene, given 5 matching bases. The sequenced sample consisted of peripheral blood. The nucleotides read TGTGCCAGCAGCCTGCGCGACAGCAGCACAGATACGCAGTATTTT. The resulting protein is CASSLRDSSTDTQYF. The CDR3 plus the reference TRBV7-8 and TRBJ2-3 genes for the other parts give the full variable domain: GAGVSQSPRYKVAKRGQDVALRCDPISGHVSLFWYQQALGQGPEFLTYFQNEAQLDKSGLPSDRFFAERPEGSVSTLKIQRTQQEDSAVYLCASSLRDSSTDTQYFGPGTRLTVL.